The 14 T cell receptor beta chains below all came from one sample that was sequenced in a study of T cells after yellow fever vaccination. From the 5' RACE reads, TCRdb called clonotypes with MiXCR, one entry per CDR3 protein. The sample yields 300,000 or so distinct CDR3 sequences, 6.8% seen once. Sample: PBMCs, taken roughly seven weeks after the first yellow fever vaccination. Receptors originate from a man aged 18 to 29 who received the YFV17D yellow fever vaccine.

The table lists this clonotype with many counts. V gene TRBV11-1 combines with J gene TRBJ2-1; 8 positions agree with TRBD1. The CDR3 contains 13 residues. V lost 3 bases, J lost 5 bases, and 0 bases stayed unmatched. Germline V gene lookup returns CDR1 SGHAT and CDR2 FQDESV (reference sequence). DNA for the CDR3: TGTGCCAGCAGCTTGGGACAGGACAATGAGCAGTTCTTC. It translates to CASSLGQDNEQFF.

As concerns this clonotype: A read error may be the cause here, since a much bigger clone is one base away. The chain links TRBV12-3 or TRBV12-4 to TRBJ2-3, with TRBD2 matching 12 bases. The V and J ends lost 8 bases and 3 bases, in that order; junction bases with no gene match: 15. The CDR3 totals 18 residues. CDR3 amino acids: CASCRDWASGGATDTQYF. The CDR3 DNA follows: TGTGCCAGCTGTCGCGACTGGGCTAGCGGGGGGGCTACAGATACGCAGTATTTT.

The sample holds a few counts of this clonotype. The V and J genes are TRBV7-2 and TRBJ2-7; possible D gene TRBD1, 5 bases. This CDR3 contains 15 residues. The V gene lost 1 base and the J gene lost 3 bases, with 13 bases spanning the gap. Germline-derived CDR1 and CDR2 are SGHTA and FQGNSA. CDR3 in amino acids: CASSLGGQAIYEQYV. CDR3 DNA sequence: TGTGCCAGCAGCTTAGGGGGCCAGGCTATCTACGAGCAGTACGTC.

As concerns this clonotype: Since a much larger clone is just one base distant, this may be a read error. The J gene is TRBJ2-5, the V gene TRBV5-1; D is possibly TRBD1 or TRBD2 (5 bases each). This CDR3 is built from 12 residues. Germline CDR1 SGHRS, CDR2 YFSETQ. Trimming took 7 bases from V and 3 from J, leaving 10 bases between them. This CDR3 reads CASQLGEETQYF. In DNA, the CDR3 is TGCGCCAGCCAACTGGGGGAAGAGACCCAGTACTTC.

This clonotype occurred many times. This chain joins TRBV28 and TRBJ1-2; unclear D gene. The ends were cut back, 6 bases at V and 3 bases at J, with 11 bases in the middle. Germline assignment: CDR1 MDHEN and CDR2 SYDVKM. This CDR3 contains 13 residues. The CDR3 reads CASRPPDDYGYTF. In DNA form, the CDR3 reads TGTGCCAGCAGGCCGCCGGACGACTATGGCTACACCTTC.

This rearrangement joins TRBV7-9 to TRBJ2-1, with TRBD2 identical over 8 bases. Looked up from germline, CDR1 is SEHNR and CDR2 is FQNEAQ (reference sequence). The junction had 7 bases not matched to a gene; V was cut back by 4 bases and J by 5 bases. The CDR3 covers 15 residues. DNA of the CDR3: TGTGCCAGCAGCTCCCCCCGGGAGGGGCACAATGAGCAGTTCTTC. This sequence encodes CASSSPREGHNEQFF.

This clonotype was counted ten times or more. The chain is built from TRBV12-3 or TRBV12-4 and TRBJ2-2; 7 bases are shared with TRBD2. The CDR3 consists of 14 residues. V shed 6 bases, J shed 4 bases, and the junction held 5 bases outside the gene matches. CDR3 loop: CASSLGTITGELFF. The CDR3 DNA follows: TGTGCCAGCAGCCTCGGGACTATCACCGGGGAGCTGTTTTTT.

The rearrangement uses TRBV20-1 and TRBJ1-2; D gene unclear. Trimming pared 3 bases from V and 4 bases from J, leaving 21 bases between. The CDR3 is 16 residues long. The V gene's germline CDR1 is DFQATT and CDR2 SNEGSKA (reference sequence). CDR3 loop: CSASTQRRGVGYGYTF. CDR3 coding DNA: TGCAGTGCTAGCACCCAGAGGAGAGGAGTCGGCTATGGCTACACCTTC.

This clonotype was observed a few times. The chain has TRBV7-7 and TRBJ2-5; weak D call: TRBD2 (6 bases). The CDR3 covers 16 residues. V was clipped by 1 base and J by 2 bases, with 14 bases between them. From germline, CDR1 is SSHAT and CDR2 FNYEAQ (reference sequence). CDR3 nucleotide sequence: TGTGCCAGCAGCTTAGTGGGCGGGGACCCACAAGAGACCCAGTACTTC. Protein sequence: CASSLVGGDPQETQYF.

In regard to this clonotype: An end of the junction does not agree with germline; a read error may underlie this. The V gene is TRBV7-2, the J gene TRBJ1-3; D uncertain. The length of the CDR3 is 12 residues. From germline, CDR1 is SGHTA and CDR2 FQGNSA. The CDR3 protein is CASSLVGNAIYF. The CDR3 DNA reads as TGTGCCAGCAGCTTAGTTGGAAACGCCATATATTTT. Combining the CDR3 with reference TRBV7-2 and TRBJ1-3 gives the whole variable domain GAGVSQSPSNKVTEKGKDVELRCDPISGHTALYWYRQSLGQGLEFLIYFQGNSAPDKSGLPSDRFSAERTGGSVSTLTIQRTQQEDSAVYLCASSLVGNAIYFGEGSWLTVV.

This clonotype has only a few counts. V usage is TRBV14 and J usage is TRBJ1-6, with TRBD1 as a possible D gene (5 bases). CDR3 size: 12 residues. The germline V gene has CDR1 SGHDN and CDR2 FVKESK. V lost 4 bases to trimming and J lost 16 bases, with 14 bases between them. The CDR3 reads CASSPGGALLHF. CDR3 DNA sequence: TGTGCCAGCAGCCCCGGCGGGGCACTACTCCACTTT.

This clonotype has more than one count but fewer than ten. This chain uses TRBV3-1 with TRBJ2-1; D is possibly TRBD2 (5 bases). V was shortened by 1 base and J by 0 bases, with 13 bases between the two germline ends. Germline V lookup: CDR1 LGHDT, CDR2 YNNKEL (reference sequence). The CDR3 length is 17 residues. CDR3 amino acids: CASSQGAATRSYNEQFF. In DNA, the CDR3 is TGTGCCAGCAGCCAAGGAGCGGCGACCCGCTCCTACAATGAGCAGTTCTTC.

V and J are TRBV4-1 and TRBJ2-5, with 12 bases aligning to TRBD1. This CDR3 has 17 amino acids. Germline loops: CDR1 MGHRA, CDR2 YSYEKL. Trimming cost V 0 bases and J 9 bases; bases outside gene matches: 11. The CDR3 spells CASSQDGGDRGQSAQYF. CDR3 coding DNA: TGCGCCAGCAGCCAAGATGGGGGGGACAGGGGGCAATCGGCCCAGTACTTC.

The chain uses TRBV20-1 and TRBJ2-3; 11 bases agree with TRBD2. Germline loops: CDR1 DFQATT, CDR2 SNEGSKA (reference sequence). The CDR3 consists of 15 residues. The V and J ends lost 3 bases and 2 bases, in that order; junction bases with no gene match: 4. The CDR3 sequence: CSARGTSGNTDTQYF. In DNA, the CDR3 is TGCAGTGCTAGGGGGACTAGCGGAAACACAGATACGCAGTATTTT.